This is a list of T cell receptor beta chains from one sample in a study of OX40 agonist ivuxolimab in advanced cancers. Only in-frame clones appear in the TCRdb table, and some are missing; sequencing was by immunoSEQ multiplex PCR. The sample lists about 79,000 clones; less than 90% were seen once. Sequencing was performed on CD4+ or CD8+ T cells sorted from blood, taken in a trial of the OX40 agonist ivuxolimab. The source of these receptors is an adult with an advanced solid tumor such as melanoma, head and neck, liver or kidney cancer. Both conserved end residues are part of each CDR3. D genes are given only for firm matches. A clone size is listed for some rows: how often the clone was seen (once, few, many), or a class if it is expanded.

V gene	J gene	D gene	clone size	CDR3 DNA	CDR3 protein
TRBV6-5	TRBJ2-7	.	.	TGTGCCAGCAGTTATGGACAAGGGTTCTACGAGCAGTACTTC	CASSYGQGFYEQYF
TRBV6-6	TRBJ1-5	.	.	TGTGCCAGCAGTTACGGCATTTTGGGCGATCAGCCCCAGCATTTT	CASSYGILGDQPQHF
TRBV29-1	TRBJ2-7	TRBD1	.	TGCAGCGGTCAGACAGGGAACTACGAGCAGTACTTC	CSGQTGNYEQYF
TRBV19	TRBJ1-5	.	.	TGTGCCAGCTGTCAGTATGGCAATCAGCCCCAGCATTTT	CASCQYGNQPQHF
TRBV30	TRBJ1-1	.	few	TGTGCCTGGAGTCCGACGGATGACCCACTGGTAGCTTTCTTT	CAWSPTDDPLVAFF
TRBV6-6	TRBJ1-2	.	.	TGTGCCAGCATTCAAGGGGACTATGGCTACACCTTC	CASIQGDYGYTF
TRBV7-9	TRBJ2-2	.	.	TGTGCCAGCACCCAGGGTTCGGGGACCGGGGAGCTGTTTTTT	CASTQGSGTGELFF
TRBV6-6	TRBJ2-2	.	.	TGTGCCAGCACCCCTGCGGGCCACAACGGGGAGCTGTTTTTT	CASTPAGHNGELFF
TRBV5-1	TRBJ2-1	TRBD2	once	TGCGCCAGCAGCCTAACGACTAGCGGGAGCAATGAGCAGTTCTTC	CASSLTTSGSNEQFF
TRBV6-6	TRBJ2-7	.	.	TGTGCCAGCAGTTACGGACCCGGACCCCCCTACGAGCAGTACTTC	CASSYGPGPPYEQYF
TRBV28	TRBJ2-2	TRBD1	once	TGTGCCAGCAGAACAGGGGTCCCCTACGAGCTGTTTTTT	CASRTGVPYELFF
TRBV7-9	TRBJ2-7	.	.	TGTGCCAGCAGCTTACTCGACAGGACCTACGAGCAGTACTTC	CASSLLDRTYEQYF
TRBV4-1	TRBJ2-7	TRBD2	.	TGCGCCAGCAGCCAAGAGAGATGGACTAGCCGACCCTACGAGCAGTACTTC	CASSQERWTSRPYEQYF
TRBV5-1	TRBJ1-2	.	.	TGCGCCAGCAGCTTGGATCCCTATGGCTACACCTTC	CASSLDPYGYTF
TRBV5-5	TRBJ2-7	.	.	TGTGCCAGCAGCGCTTTGGGGCAGGGCACCTACGAGCAGTACTTC	CASSALGQGTYEQYF
TRBV6-5	TRBJ2-7	.	.	TGTGCCAGCAGTTTAACTCGTGTGGGGCCCGCGTACGAGCAGTACTTC	CASSLTRVGPAYEQYF
TRBV6-1	TRBJ1-1	.	.	TGTGCCAGCAGTGACTGGGACGGCACTGAAGCTTTCTTT	CASSDWDGTEAFF
TRBV7-8	TRBJ2-7	.	once	TGTGCCAGCAGCTTAGAAGGCTACTCCTACGAGCAGTACTTC	CASSLEGYSYEQYF
TRBV7-2	TRBJ2-4	.	.	TGTGCCAGCAGCCCGAGCCACAGCGCAGCCAAAAACATTCAGTACTTC	CASSPSHSAAKNIQYF
TRBV6-4	TRBJ1-3	.	once	TGTGCCAGCAGTGACTCGATCGGCAGGGTGGATGGAAACACCATATATTTT	CASSDSIGRVDGNTIYF
TRBV6-5	TRBJ1-2	.	.	TGTGCCAGCCGAAGCTTTGGGGCTGCTAACTATGGCTACACCTTC	CASRSFGAANYGYTF
TRBV4-1	TRBJ2-7	TRBD2	.	TGCGCCAGCAGCCAAGGGACTAGCCCTTTTCGGTACTTC	CASSQGTSPFRYF
TRBV19	TRBJ2-7	TRBD2	.	TGTGCCAGTACTTCGACTAGCGGGAAATACGAGCAGTACTTC	CASTSTSGKYEQYF
TRBV7-8	TRBJ1-1	.	.	TGTGCCAGCAGCGAGAGAAGAGTGGAGAACACTGAAGCTTTCTTT	CASSERRVENTEAFF
TRBV27	TRBJ2-7	TRBD1	.	TGTGCCAGCAGTGTGACAGGGCACTCCTACGAGCAGTACTTC	CASSVTGHSYEQYF
TRBV6-6	TRBJ2-7	.	.	TGTGCCAGCAGTTACTCTGTCCGAGCGATCGACGAGCAGTACTTC	CASSYSVRAIDEQYF
TRBV2	TRBJ2-2	.	.	TGTGCCAGCAGCCTAACGAACACCGGGGAGCTGTTTTTT	CASSLTNTGELFF
TRBV15	TRBJ2-2	TRBD1	.	TGTGCCACCAGCAGGACAGGGGGCGCGGACGGGGAGCTGTTTTTT	CATSRTGGADGELFF
TRBV19	TRBJ1-3	.	.	TGTGCCAGTAGTTCCCGCCGAGGCGGAAACACCATATATTTT	CASSSRRGGNTIYF
TRBV19	TRBJ2-7	.	.	TGTGCCTGCTCGTGGGGGCCTAGCGCTAACTACGAGCAGTACTTC	CACSWGPSANYEQYF
TRBV15	TRBJ2-2	.	.	TGTGCCACCAGGCCGAACACCGGGGAGCTGTTTTTT	CATRPNTGELFF
TRBV18	TRBJ2-7	.	.	TGTGCCAGCTCCTCGACAGTCGGACCGATCTCCTACGAGCAGTACTTC	CASSSTVGPISYEQYF
TRBV5-4	TRBJ2-5	.	few	TGTGCCAGCAGCTTGGCGGGGCTTCAAGAGACCCAGTACTTC	CASSLAGLQETQYF
TRBV4-1	TRBJ2-7	TRBD1	.	TGCGCCAGCAGCCCAAAGAGACTCCGGGACAGGGACTCCTACGAGCAGTACTTC	CASSPKRLRDRDSYEQYF
TRBV27	TRBJ2-7	.	.	TGTGCCAGCTCCCTCGGATGGTCCTACGAGCAGTACTTC	CASSLGWSYEQYF
TRBV7-9	TRBJ2-5	.	.	TGTGCCAGCAGCTTAGACCCAGGGGAGACCCAGTACTTC	CASSLDPGETQYF
TRBV2	TRBJ2-7	TRBD1	.	TGTGCCAGCAGTCCCCACAGGGGCTACGAGCAGTACTTC	CASSPHRGYEQYF
TRBV5-1	TRBJ2-3	TRBD2	.	TGCGCCAGCTTTCAAGGACTAGCGGGCACAGATACGCAGTATTTT	CASFQGLAGTDTQYF
TRBV28	TRBJ2-7	.	.	TGTGCCAGCATTGAGAAGGGGCCCCAAAACACCTACGAGCAGTACTTC	CASIEKGPQNTYEQYF
TRBV9	TRBJ2-2	TRBD2	.	TGTGCCAGCAGCCTAGGGACTAGCGGGAGGGCAACCGGGGAGCTGTTTTTT	CASSLGTSGRATGELFF
TRBV15	TRBJ2-4	TRBD2	.	TGTGCCACCCATTCTAGCGGGATAAGGCAAAACATTCAGTACTTC	CATHSSGIRQNIQYF
TRBV5-4	TRBJ1-1	.	.	TGTGCCAGCAGCCCCGACCTCGGGGACACTGAAGCTTTCTTT	CASSPDLGDTEAFF
TRBV29-1	TRBJ2-3	.	once	TGCAGCGTTGAAGATCTAAAGGGGTCCACAGATACGCAGTATTTT	CSVEDLKGSTDTQYF
TRBV9	TRBJ2-1	TRBD1	.	TGTGCCAGCAGCATGACGGGACAGGGGGCTTTATACAATGAGCAGTTCTTC	CASSMTGQGALYNEQFF
TRBV11-2	TRBJ1-1	.	.	TGTGCCAGCAGCTTTTCATTTCACGGAGGGAACACTGAAGCTTTCTTT	CASSFSFHGGNTEAFF
TRBV19	TRBJ2-7	TRBD1	.	TGTGCCAGTAGTTACGGGGACAGGGGGCAGTACGAGCAGTACTTC	CASSYGDRGQYEQYF